The sequence of this T cell receptor (beta chain) was determined in a study of STAT5B mutations in CD4+ large granular lymphocyte leukemia. Study outcomes and limitations: Compared with healthy controls (2/35), patient top clones favored TRBV06 (8/27). Without putative leukemic clones, patient CD4-sorted repertoires remained more clonal than healthy CD4+ repertoires. Main leukemic clonotypes were patient-specific, but roughly 25% appeared at low frequency elsewhere.

About this clone: The antigen remains undetermined.

As originally analysed: Lowest detectable productive clonotype frequency was 2.59 x 10-5. Sequenced by immunoSEQ multiplex PCR; TCRdb stores in-frame clones only, minus some. That table supplies the V and J calls and clone size; D and trimming were determined from the DNA. Among about 30,000 clones listed, more than 75% were seen once. The CDR3 consists of 12 residues. Germline V gene lookup returns CDR1 MNHEY and CDR2 SMNVEV (reference sequence). V dropped 3 bases and J dropped 6 bases, with 9 bases sitting between them. The clonotype comes from a human donor in good health. This chain connects TRBV27 to TRBJ2-7; maybe TRBD1 (6 bases). Specimen: CD4+ T cells from blood buffy coats. The CDR3 DNA reads as TGTGCCAGCAGTTTTACAGGGTCCGAGCAGTACTTC. Translated: CASSFTGSEQYF.